Listed below are T cell receptor beta chains from one sample, sequenced in a study of cytomegalovirus exposure and HLA in healthy donors. Libraries were prepared by immunoSEQ multiplex PCR; TCRdb keeps only in-frame clonotypes and omits some of them. This table holds roughly 100,000 clones, around four fifths found once. Material: PBMCs. The receptors were sampled from a man aged 35 to 55 in good health and CMV-seronegative. Both conserved end residues are part of each CDR3. The order of the fields is clone size, J gene, V gene, CDR3 protein. Expanded clones get a size class; other rows say once, few or many, or leave the size out.

clone_size: .; j_call: TRBJ1-3; v_call: TRBV18; cdr3_aa: CASYYSGARPDSGNTIYF
clone_size: .; j_call: TRBJ1-5; v_call: TRBV19; cdr3_aa: CASSPFRGSNQPQHF
clone_size: .; j_call: TRBJ1-4; v_call: TRBV7-8; cdr3_aa: CASSLEGIGGKLFF
clone_size: .; j_call: TRBJ1-1; v_call: TRBV7-9; cdr3_aa: CASSVIQGDGAFF
clone_size: once; j_call: TRBJ2-1; v_call: TRBV5-4; cdr3_aa: CASSLETSGRATHNEQFF
clone_size: .; j_call: TRBJ2-1; v_call: TRBV10-3; cdr3_aa: CAISEGEGEGRNEQFF
clone_size: .; j_call: TRBJ2-3; v_call: TRBV19; cdr3_aa: CASSIEGSTQYF
clone_size: few; j_call: TRBJ2-1; v_call: TRBV7-9; cdr3_aa: CASSLTLTSENNEQFF
clone_size: .; j_call: TRBJ2-7; v_call: TRBV7-9; cdr3_aa: CASSLGPPAGEQYF
clone_size: .; j_call: TRBJ1-5; v_call: TRBV28; cdr3_aa: CASSLSDRGNQPQHF
clone_size: .; j_call: TRBJ2-2; v_call: TRBV7-9; cdr3_aa: CSSSFLELRLTNTGELFF
clone_size: .; j_call: TRBJ2-7; v_call: TRBV4-1; cdr3_aa: CASSRQTGGQPAYEQYF
clone_size: once; j_call: TRBJ2-1; v_call: TRBV4-3; cdr3_aa: CASSSVGGTATYNEQFF
clone_size: .; j_call: TRBJ1-4; v_call: TRBV5-1; cdr3_aa: CASSLGGSGDEKLFF
clone_size: .; j_call: TRBJ2-3; v_call: TRBV28; cdr3_aa: CASSQGTPDTQYF
clone_size: once; j_call: TRBJ2-5; v_call: TRBV2; cdr3_aa: CASRSGSETQYF
clone_size: .; j_call: TRBJ2-3; v_call: TRBV7-2; cdr3_aa: CASSKRLAGGTDTQYF
clone_size: .; j_call: TRBJ2-1; v_call: TRBV29-1; cdr3_aa: CSPRQGSYNEQFF
clone_size: .; j_call: TRBJ2-1; v_call: TRBV27; cdr3_aa: CASSSRTLTSSYNEQFF
clone_size: .; j_call: TRBJ1-2; v_call: TRBV18; cdr3_aa: CASSPQDRVAGYTF
clone_size: few; j_call: TRBJ1-5; v_call: TRBV7-2; cdr3_aa: CASSPDRGGQPQHF
clone_size: .; j_call: .; v_call: TRBV7-9; cdr3_aa: CASSIGTSYEQYF
clone_size: .; j_call: .; v_call: TRBV28; cdr3_aa: CASSPTGDPWEDEQYF
clone_size: .; j_call: TRBJ2-7; v_call: TRBV7-2; cdr3_aa: CASSLARSDSRAEQYF
clone_size: .; j_call: TRBJ1-5; v_call: TRBV14; cdr3_aa: CASSQSSDQPQHF
clone_size: once; j_call: TRBJ1-3; v_call: TRBV5-4; cdr3_aa: CASSHQDWSSGNTIYF
clone_size: .; j_call: TRBJ2-5; v_call: TRBV4-1; cdr3_aa: CASSQTISGKQTQYF
clone_size: .; j_call: TRBJ1-5; v_call: TRBV14; cdr3_aa: CASSLGGRGNQPQHF
clone_size: .; j_call: TRBJ1-5; v_call: TRBV7-8; cdr3_aa: CASSPTRDSHWPQHF